Listed here are 8 T cell receptor beta chains from one sample, sequenced in a study of blood T cell repertoires in COVID-19. Profiled with immunoSEQ multiplex PCR; TCRdb holds only in-frame clones, not every one. Of under 300,000 clones detected, approximately 85% appear once; the ten largest clones hold approximately 10%. Material for sequencing was peripheral blood. These TCRs come from a woman aged 70-85 years with acute or convalescent COVID-19.

The chain links TRBV7-9 to TRBJ1-1, with 7 nucleotides matching TRBD1. The germline V gene encodes CDR1 SEHNR and CDR2 FQNEAQ (reference sequence). The CDR3 runs to 13 residues. Germline trimming cut 5 bases from V and 3 bases from J; bases unmatched to any gene: 3. CDR3 amino acids: CASSTTGDTEAFF. In DNA form, the CDR3 reads TGTGCCAGCAGCACCACAGGGGACACTGAAGCTTTCTTT.

The genes are TRBV6-1 and TRBJ1-2, with D unclear. CDR1 and CDR2 (germline): MNHNS, SASEGT. This CDR3 spans 13 amino acids. The V end lost 3 bases, the J end lost 4 bases, and 9 bases lay between the germline ends. The CDR3 DNA reads as TGTGCCAGCAGTGAGTTTGGAGCCTATGGCTACACCTTC. This encodes CASSEFGAYGYTF.

The CDR3 spells CASSMGSANQETQYF. The CDR3, as DNA: TGCGCCAGCAGCATGGGTAGCGCAAACCAAGAGACCCAGTACTTC. This rearrangement joins TRBV5-1 to TRBJ2-5; a weak D match, TRBD2 (5 bases). With 4 bases removed from V and 0 bases from J, the gap between germline ends came to 13 bases. The CDR3 length is 15 residues. Germline CDR1 reads SGHRS; CDR2 reads YFSETQ. The variable domain in full, completed from reference TRBV5-1 and TRBJ2-5, reads KAGVTQTPRYLIKTRGQQVTLSCSPISGHRSVSWYQQTPGQGLQFLFEYFSETQRNKGNFPGRFSGRQFSNSRSEMNVSTLELGDSALYLCASSMGSANQETQYFGPGTRLLVL.

The gene calls are TRBV14 and TRBJ2-2; possible D gene TRBD2, 5 bases. The CDR3 extends over 15 amino acids. Per germline, CDR1 SGHDN and CDR2 FVKESK. V was cut by 1 base and J by 4 bases, with 10 bases left in between. The CDR3 sequence: CASSQGGKLTGELFF. The CDR3 DNA reads as TGTGCCAGCAGCCAAGGAGGGAAACTCACCGGGGAGCTGTTTTTT.

The gene calls are TRBV5-1 and TRBJ2-7, with D possibly being TRBD2 (6 bases). Germline assignment: CDR1 SGHRS and CDR2 YFSETQ. Trimming shortened V by 5 bases and J by 4 bases, and 22 bases separated the two germline ends. The CDR3 length is 16 residues. Here the CDR3 reads CASRPAGRNTLYEQYF. CDR3 nucleotides: TGCGCCAGCAGGCCCGCGGGGCGGAACACGCTATACGAGCAGTACTTC.

The chain uses TRBV11-2 and TRBJ2-5, with TRBD2 identical over 9 bases. From germline, CDR1 is SGHAT and CDR2 FQNNGV. This CDR3 has 14 amino acids. Trimming cost V 4 bases and J 3 bases; bases outside gene matches: 3. The CDR3 bases are TGTGCCAGCAGCTCATTAGCGGGAGAAGAGACCCAGTACTTC. Translating it yields CASSSLAGEETQYF.

The V and J genes are TRBV7-9 and TRBJ1-4, with D hard to call. The CDR3 spans 14 residues. Germline loops: CDR1 SEHNR, CDR2 FQNEAQ (reference sequence). Between the trimmed V and J ends, which lost 4 bases and 5 bases, there was a span of 11 bases. CDR3 nucleotide sequence: TGTGCCAGCAGCTCAGTGAGGCAAAATGAAAAACTGTTTTTT. Amino acid sequence: CASSSVRQNEKLFF.

This clone has only a few counts. The chain has TRBV2 and TRBJ1-1; the D is unclear. Between the trimmed V and J ends, which lost 7 bases and 6 bases, there was a span of 12 bases. The CDR3 extends over 12 amino acids. CDR1 is SNHLY and CDR2 is FYNNEI in the germline V gene. CDR3 in DNA: TGTGCCAGCAAGGCAGGTCTGGCTGAAGCTTTCTTT. Amino acids: CASKAGLAEAFF.